This is a list of T cell receptor beta chains from one sample in a study of CD8+CD57+ T cells in acquired aplastic anemia. TCRdb re-analysed the reads in MiXCR, keeping a single row per CDR3 protein. Among approximately 99,000 distinct CDR3 sequences listed, 51% were seen once. Source material: sorted CD4+, CD8+, or CD8+CD57+ T cells (not recorded which) from PBMCs. Source of these receptors: a human donor in good health, serving as a control. The CDR3 runs from the conserved cysteine through the conserved F or W. The D gene is left open where the match is weak. The size of a clone is reported for some rows only, either as once, few or many, or as a class for expanded clones.

J: TRBJ2-2; D: NA; V: TRBV7-3; size: NA; CDR3: CASSLRPAGELFF; DNA: TGTGCCAGCAGCTTACGTCCAGCCGGGGAGCTGTTTTTT
J: TRBJ1-5; D: NA; V: TRBV19; size: many; CDR3: CASTTGGHPNQPQHF; DNA: TGTGCCAGTACCACGGGGGGGCATCCCAATCAGCCCCAGCATTTT
J: TRBJ2-1; D: TRBD1; V: TRBV6-2/TRBV6-3; size: few; CDR3: CASRGTGIYNEQFF; DNA: TGTGCCAGCAGAGGGACAGGAATATACAATGAGCAGTTCTTC
J: TRBJ2-7; D: NA; V: TRBV7-8; size: few; CDR3: CASSRRQGGLYEQYF; DNA: TGTGCCAGCAGCCGCAGGCAGGGTGGACTCTACGAGCAGTACTTC
J: TRBJ2-2; D: TRBD1; V: TRBV6-1; size: few; CDR3: CARRPRTGMGGELFF; DNA: TGTGCCCGCAGACCCAGGACAGGGATGGGCGGGGAGCTGTTTTTT
J: TRBJ2-7; D: TRBD1; V: TRBV19; size: once; CDR3: CASSPLGSTGKVYEQYF; DNA: TGTGCCAGTAGCCCCCTCGGGTCGACAGGGAAAGTCTACGAGCAGTACTTC
J: TRBJ2-5; D: TRBD1; V: TRBV29-1; size: NA; CDR3: CSGRQGWSETQYF; DNA: TGCAGCGGGAGACAGGGGTGGTCGGAGACCCAGTACTTC
J: TRBJ2-2; D: TRBD2; V: TRBV10-3; size: NA; CDR3: CAIRAGATNTGELFF; DNA: TGTGCCATCAGAGCGGGGGCGACGAACACCGGGGAGCTGTTTTTT
J: TRBJ2-1; D: NA; V: TRBV9; size: many; CDR3: CASSGGGPQQNEQFF; DNA: TGTGCCAGCAGCGGTGGGGGACCACAGCAAAATGAGCAGTTCTTC
J: TRBJ2-1; D: TRBD2; V: TRBV15; size: once; CDR3: CATSTGTSGGNNEQFF; DNA: TGTGCCACCAGCACCGGGACTAGCGGGGGTAACAATGAGCAGTTCTTC
J: TRBJ2-1; D: TRBD2; V: TRBV15; size: once; CDR3: CATSSEIQTSGVYNEQFF; DNA: TGTGCCACCAGCAGTGAGATACAGACTAGCGGGGTATACAATGAGCAGTTCTTC
J: TRBJ2-7; D: NA; V: TRBV11-2; size: many; CDR3: CASSQTTLGRSYEQYF; DNA: TGTGCCAGCAGCCAAACGACCTTAGGGCGATCTTACGAGCAGTACTTC
J: TRBJ2-5; D: NA; V: TRBV6-5; size: many; CDR3: CASSYLSPPAGETQYF; DNA: TGTGCCAGCAGTTACCTCTCGCCGCCGGCCGGGGAGACCCAGTACTTC
J: TRBJ2-3; D: TRBD2; V: TRBV15; size: NA; CDR3: CATSRVSGGATDTQYF; DNA: TGTGCCACCAGCAGAGTAAGCGGGGGAGCCACAGATACGCAGTATTTT
J: TRBJ2-3; D: TRBD1; V: TRBV20-1; size: many; CDR3: CSVRGTGVNTDTQYF; DNA: TGCAGTGTTCGCGGGACAGGGGTGAACACAGATACGCAGTATTTT
J: TRBJ2-3; D: TRBD1; V: TRBV19; size: few; CDR3: CASSLGQGATDTQYF; DNA: TGTGCCAGTAGTTTGGGACAGGGAGCGACAGATACGCAGTATTTT
J: TRBJ1-5; D: NA; V: TRBV12-5; size: many; CDR3: CASGLVLGNQPQHF; DNA: TGTGCTAGTGGTTTGGTTTTAGGGAATCAGCCCCAGCATTTT
J: TRBJ1-2; D: NA; V: TRBV19; size: few; CDR3: CASSILEQGYYGYTF; DNA: TGTGCCAGTAGTATTCTCGAACAGGGTTACTATGGCTACACCTTC